Listed below are T cell receptor beta chains from one sample, sequenced in a study of shared clonotypes between healthy human individuals. Generated by immunoSEQ multiplex PCR, the TCRdb table keeps only in-frame clones and is missing some. The sample lists around 2.5 million clones, over 85% occurring once. Sequencing was done on a sample of naive CD4+ T cells from PBMCs. These receptors all come from a man younger than 30 in good health. Some clones in this sample may be carry-over from other donors' samples. Each CDR3 is given with its conserved first and last residue. The D gene is left open where the match is weak. Not all rows give a size; the values are once, few, many and, for expanded clones, a class.

clone size	D gene	V gene	J gene	CDR3 protein	CDR3 DNA
NA	TRBD1	TRBV7-2	TRBJ1-3	CASSRGPSSGNTIYF	TGTGCCAGCAGCAGGGGGCCGAGCTCTGGAAACACCATATATTTT
NA	NA	TRBV11-2	TRBJ2-3	CASSLGANGATDTQYF	TGTGCCAGCAGCTTAGGAGCAAATGGTGCTACAGATACGCAGTATTTT
NA	NA	TRBV5-1	TRBJ1-2	CASKSTTGTYGYTF	TGCGCCAGCAAATCTACAACAGGGACCTATGGCTACACCTTC
few	TRBD1	TRBV29-1	TRBJ1-1	CSVAPTGKAFF	TGCAGCGTCGCACCGACAGGGAAAGCTTTCTTT
NA	NA	TRBV11-2	TRBJ1-2	CASRPQTGSYGYTF	TGTGCCAGCAGACCTCAAACAGGGTCCTATGGCTACACCTTC
NA	TRBD1	TRBV7-9	TRBJ2-2	CASSRQGYTGELFF	TGTGCCAGCAGCCGACAGGGATACACCGGGGAGCTGTTTTTT
NA	NA	TRBV6-5	TRBJ2-6	CASKIQSSGANVLTF	TGTGCCAGCAAAATTCAGAGCTCTGGGGCCAACGTCCTGACTTTC
NA	NA	TRBV5-1	TRBJ2-2	CASIPGSNTGELFF	TGCGCCAGCATCCCGGGAAGTAACACCGGGGAGCTGTTTTTT
NA	NA	TRBV28	TRBJ1-1	CASSFPGVMNTEAFF	TGTGCCAGCAGTTTTCCCGGCGTGATGAACACTGAAGCTTTCTTT
NA	NA	TRBV27	TRBJ2-2	CASSIYTARGTGELFF	TGTGCCAGCAGTATCTATACAGCGAGGGGCACCGGGGAGCTGTTTTTT
NA	NA	TRBV7-2	TRBJ1-2	CASSLVQDYGYTF	TGTGCCAGCAGCTTAGTCCAGGACTATGGCTACACCTTC
NA	TRBD1	TRBV19	TRBJ1-5	CASSPGQRNQPQHF	TGTGCCAGTAGTCCGGGACAGCGCAATCAGCCCCAGCATTTT
NA	TRBD2	TRBV29-1	TRBJ2-1	CSVLAGVYSYNEQFF	TGCAGCGTACTAGCGGGAGTTTATTCCTACAATGAGCAGTTCTTC
NA	NA	TRBV15	TRBJ2-1	CATSRDKGDQQFF	TGTGCCACCAGCAGAGATAAGGGGGATCAGCAGTTCTTC
NA	NA	TRBV25-1	TRBJ1-2	CASSDLGYGYTF	TGTGCCAGCAGTGATTTAGGATATGGCTACACCTTC
few	NA	TRBV2	TRBJ1-1	CATLVEGTEAFF	TGTGCCACCCTGGTGGAGGGAACTGAAGCTTTCTTT
NA	NA	TRBV5-6	TRBJ2-3	CASSQGLFGTDTQYF	TGTGCCAGCAGCCAGGGACTTTTCGGCACGGATACGCAGTATTTT
NA	NA	TRBV28	TRBJ1-2	CASSNGVSYYGYTF	TGTGCCAGCAGTAATGGAGTGTCCTATTACGGCTACACCTTC
NA	TRBD2	TRBV18	TRBJ2-7	CASSPWSGRDGEQYF	TGTGCCAGCTCACCATGGAGCGGGAGGGATGGGGAGCAGTACTTC
NA	NA	TRBV4-1	TRBJ1-1	CASSQDPHGGNTEAFF	TGCGCCAGCAGCCAAGATCCCCACGGCGGAAACACTGAAGCTTTCTTT
NA	NA	TRBV5-1	TRBJ2-3	CASSLDHGGASTDTQYF	TGCGCCAGCAGCTTGGATCATGGGGGTGCTAGCACAGATACGCAGTATTTT
NA	TRBD1	TRBV5-1	TRBJ2-6	CASSLARDRVRSGANVLTF	TGCGCCAGCAGCTTGGCCCGGGACAGGGTTCGCTCTGGGGCCAACGTCCTGACTTTC
NA	NA	TRBV6-5	TRBJ2-1	CASSYDFYNEQFF	TGTGCCAGCAGTTACGACTTCTACAATGAGCAGTTCTTC
NA	NA	TRBV18	TRBJ1-5	CASSPLGYSNQPQHF	TGTGCCAGCTCACCATTAGGGTATAGCAATCAGCCCCAGCATTTT
NA	NA	TRBV10-1	TRBJ1-2	CASSEQGSNYGYTF	TGCGCCAGCAGTGAGCAGGGGTCAAACTATGGCTACACCTTC
NA	NA	TRBV11-2	TRBJ2-5	CASSRDRGETQYF	TGTGCCAGCAGCCGTGATAGGGGAGAGACCCAGTACTTC
NA	NA	TRBV27	TRBJ2-7	CASRRTDSYEQYF	TGTGCCAGCAGGAGGACGGATTCCTACGAGCAGTACTTC
NA	TRBD2	TRBV6-5	TRBJ2-1	CASSYGIAGGDNEQFF	TGTGCCAGCAGTTACGGGATAGCGGGAGGGGACAATGAGCAGTTCTTC
NA	NA	TRBV18	TRBJ2-6	CASSPPKGAGANVLTF	TGTGCCAGCTCACCACCGAAGGGCGCTGGGGCCAACGTCCTGACTTTC